This TCR beta chain was captured by sequencing in a study of CD8 T cells in Susac syndrome. Random hexamers served to reverse transcribe roughly 0.5 to 1 ug RNA. An immunoSEQ multiplex PCR amplified TCR beta CDR3 over 54 Vbeta and 13 Jbeta. In TCRdb, the immunoSEQ multiplex PCR reads were re-called with MiXCR into one record per CDR3 protein. The sample lists 300,000 or so distinct CDR3 sequences; 92% were seen once. Germline V gene lookup returns CDR1 MGHDK and CDR2 SYGVNS. The CDR3 contains 12 residues. Trimming stripped 7 bases from V and 5 bases from J, with 12 bases between. CD8+ and CD4+ blood T cells underwent TCR beta sequencing. It was treatment-naive patients with stable or active relapsing-remitting disease who made up the multiple sclerosis controls. Both CD4+ and CD8+ T cells were negatively isolated, and TEMRA cells underwent FACS enrichment.

Sequenced material: CD4+ T cells from PBMCs. The chain has TRBV25-1 and TRBJ2-7; D possibly corresponds to TRBD1 (5 bases). The source is a human donor with multiple sclerosis. DNA for the CDR3: TGTGCCAGCATGACATGGGGCAACGAGCAGTACTTC. Protein: CASMTWGNEQYF.